The clone carrying this TCR beta chain was counted once. Antigen: not known. Gene names denote mouse genes. The read falls 1 residue short of the CDR3 end, and the missing part is taken from the germline J gene. This specimen comes from a study of tissue T cells after allogeneic stem cell transplantation. Study-level results: Only a limited share of tissue TCRs appeared in blood or spleen.

Time point denoted: mouse harvest day 7 after allogeneic transplant. Mouse grafts combined 10^7 T-cell-depleted bone marrow cells with 10^6 splenic CD5+ T cells. Survey-depth TCRbeta CDR3 sequencing reported V/J genes and productive frequencies. Using immunoSEQ multiplex PCR, the repertoire was profiled, and TCRdb retains in-frame clones only, with some absent. The sample consists of approximately 5,000 clones, roughly 50% of them appearing once. Trimming left V 2 bases short and J 2 bases short, with 10 bases between. The CDR3 contains 14 residues. Germline CDR1 is SGHSN and CDR2 is HYEKVE. The chain couples TRBV12-1 to TRBJ2-5, with D possibly TRBD1 on 6 matching bases. The TCR originated in a female BALB/c mouse given C57BL/6 T cells with graft-versus-host disease after an allogeneic hematopoietic cell transplant. Sequencing used gut tissue. CDR3 in amino acids: CASSPPGVQDTQYF. The DNA read from the CDR3 is TGTGCCAGCTCTCCCCCAGGGGTCCAAGACACCCAGTAC.